This TCR beta chain was captured in a study of Graves' ophthalmopathy and Graves' hyperthyroidism. TCR beta CDR3 regions were amplified from RNA transcripts. HTBI primers were used in a first-round RT-PCR, which preceded a second-round multiplex PCR. In TCRdb, the multiplex PCR reads were re-called with MiXCR into one record per CDR3 protein. The table lists approximately 210,000 distinct CDR3 sequences, under 30% of them singletons. The CDR3 runs to 15 residues. With 7 bases removed from V and 4 bases from J, the gap between germline ends came to 19 bases. The sequence was collected from a man aged 45-65 years with Graves' ophthalmopathy. The sample consisted of peripheral blood. The V gene is TRBV12-3 or TRBV12-4, the J gene TRBJ1-1; a weak D match, TRBD1 (5 bases). The CDR3 DNA is TGTGCCAGCACCATCAAGGGGTTTGGAGGCACTGAAGCTTTCTTT. It specifies CASTIKGFGGTEAFF.